Following are 27 T cell receptor beta chains from one sample sequenced in a study of T cells expressing NK-cell markers (dated by TCRdb to about 2020). Libraries were constructed by 5' RACE. The sample was run on an Illumina HiSeq 2000. Following TCRdb reprocessing, every CDR3 protein sequence forms one entry, and DNA is not provided. The sample table on file contains about 390,000 distinct CDR3 sequences. The ten largest clones represent around 10% of the sample. What was sequenced was blood T cells: a sorted CD56 or NKG2C T cell subset, CD4+ or CD8+ T cells, or bulk PBMC T cells (not recorded which). The receptors derive from a woman aged 45-65 years in good health. Donor details come from another sample of the same person, matched by shared clones.

The V gene is TRBV12-3 or TRBV12-4, the J gene TRBJ2-6; TCRdb designates TRBD1, a call that cannot be tested without DNA. There are 18 residues in the CDR3. Here the CDR3 reads CASSLFLGGPSGANVLTF.

V is TRBV5-1 and J is TRBJ1-2; TCRdb's D call, TRBD1, is unchecked because there is no DNA. The CDR3 totals 17 residues. Germline CDR1 and CDR2: SGHRS and YFSETQ. The CDR3 loop reads CASSSSAGTGQKYGYTF.

The J gene is TRBJ2-2, the V gene TRBV6-5; the TCRdb D gene call, TRBD1, has no DNA to confirm it. Per the germline V gene, CDR1 is MNHEY and CDR2 is SVGAGI. The CDR3 is 15 amino acids. Here the CDR3 reads CASSYGTAITGELFF.

The chain carries TRBV7-9 and TRBJ2-5; without DNA, the TCRdb call of TRBD2 cannot be checked. Looked up from germline, CDR1 is SEHNR and CDR2 is FQNEAQ (reference sequence). This CDR3 comprises 13 residues. CDR3 sequence reads: CASSPTRAETQYF.

The chain combines TRBV19 with TRBJ2-2. CDR3 length: 12 residues. Per germline, CDR1 LNHDA and CDR2 SQIVND (reference sequence). The CDR3 protein is CASSIDTGELFF.

The rearrangement joins TRBV3-1 to TRBJ2-7; the TRBD1 assignment by TCRdb is unverifiable without DNA. Germline V gives CDR1 LGHDT, CDR2 YNNKEL (reference sequence). The CDR3 totals 15 residues. CDR3: CASSQDGAPSGEQYF.

V and J are TRBV7-9 and TRBJ2-4; checking the TCRdb D call of TRBD2 is not possible without DNA. The CDR3 has 15 amino acids. Germline loops: CDR1 SEHNR, CDR2 FQNEAQ (reference sequence). CDR3 residues: CASSLAPGGPDIQYF. Looking up the rest from reference TRBV7-9 and TRBJ2-4 gives the full variable domain: DTGVSQNPRHKITKRGQNVTFRCDPISEHNRLYWYRQTLGQGPEFLTYFQNEAQLEKSRLLSDRFSAERPKGSFSTLEIQRTEQGDSAMYLCASSLAPGGPDIQYFGAGTRLSVL.

The rearrangement uses TRBV20-1 and TRBJ2-1; no DNA is available, so the TRBD1 call from TCRdb remains unchecked. The germline gives CDR1 DFQATT, CDR2 SNEGSKA (reference sequence). This CDR3 contains 15 residues. The CDR3 region is CSARRRGFTYNEQFF.

The J gene is TRBJ2-1, the V gene TRBV5-1; the TCRdb D gene call, TRBD1, has no DNA to confirm it. This CDR3 has 16 amino acids. In germline, CDR1 is SGHRS, CDR2 YFSETQ. CDR3 in amino acids: CASSLAGQGIYNEQFF.

The chain joins TRBV29-1 to TRBJ2-3; TCRdb's D call of TRBD1 is untestable without DNA. The CDR3 is 14 residues long. Germline lookup yields CDR1 SQVTM and CDR2 ANQGSEA. The CDR3 loop is CSVVRAWGADTQYF.

The CDR3 is CASRSSGTNEQFF. The V call is TRBV6-1, the J call TRBJ2-1; TCRdb's assignment of TRBD2 cannot be checked, as there is no DNA. CDR3 size: 13 residues. Germline V gene data show CDR1 as MNHNS and CDR2 as SASEGT.

The gene calls are TRBV19 and TRBJ2-1; TCRdb's D gene call, TRBD1, goes unchecked for lack of DNA. The germline V gene encodes CDR1 LNHDA and CDR2 SQIVND (reference sequence). This CDR3 is built from 16 residues. The CDR3: CASNPQGGPRNNEQFF.

The chain is built from TRBV6-6 and TRBJ2-5; TCRdb's D call of TRBD1 is untestable without DNA. This CDR3 is 13 amino acids long. Per germline, CDR1 MNHNY and CDR2 SVGAGI (reference sequence). The CDR3 sequence: CATRPQGLETQYF.

The chain links TRBV24-1 to TRBJ2-7; no DNA is available, so the TRBD1 call from TCRdb remains unchecked. The CDR3 spans 13 residues. Germline CDR1 and CDR2: KGHDR and SFDVKD. The CDR3 is CATSEYTGTEQYF.

The chain combines TRBV5-1 with TRBJ1-1; TCRdb calls TRBD1, which cannot be checked without DNA. Germline V CDR1 and CDR2: SGHRS, YFSETQ. This CDR3 is 15 amino acids long. The CDR3 reads CASSLDRAVLDEAFF. The entire variable domain, with the rest obtained from reference TRBV5-1 and TRBJ1-1, is as follows: KAGVTQTPRYLIKTRGQQVTLSCSPISGHRSVSWYQQTPGQGLQFLFEYFSETQRNKGNFPGRFSGRQFSNSRSEMNVSTLELGDSALYLCASSLDRAVLDEAFFGQGTRLTVV.

The J gene is TRBJ2-1, the V gene TRBV6-5; there is no DNA to check the TCRdb D call of TRBD2. CDR1 is MNHEY and CDR2 is SVGAGI in the germline V gene. This CDR3 is 16 amino acids long. CDR3 sequence: CASSYRPSGIGNEQFF.

The chain has TRBV2 and TRBJ2-3; TCRdb proposes TRBD1, but this gene call is untestable without DNA. Germline CDR1 and CDR2: SNHLY and FYNNEI. The CDR3 is made up of 16 amino acids. The chain's CDR3 is CASSEHGAIDTDTQYF.

The V call is TRBV4-1, the J call TRBJ2-5; checking the TCRdb D call of TRBD1 is not possible without DNA. Per germline, CDR1 MGHRA and CDR2 YSYEKL. This CDR3 comprises 14 residues. CDR3 amino acids: CASSHSSFSGPQYF.

The CDR3 loop reads CASSKPLPGQGDEQFF. This rearrangement joins TRBV5-1 to TRBJ2-1; TCRdb picks TRBD1, but there is no DNA to check that call. Germline assignment: CDR1 SGHRS and CDR2 YFSETQ. There are 16 residues in the CDR3. Full variable domain (rest looked up from reference TRBV5-1 and TRBJ2-1): KAGVTQTPRYLIKTRGQQVTLSCSPISGHRSVSWYQQTPGQGLQFLFEYFSETQRNKGNFPGRFSGRQFSNSRSEMNVSTLELGDSALYLCASSKPLPGQGDEQFFGPGTRLTVL.

V gene TRBV10-3 combines with J gene TRBJ1-6; checking the TCRdb D call of TRBD1 is not possible without DNA. From germline, CDR1 is ENHRY and CDR2 SYGVKD. This CDR3 has 14 amino acids. CDR3 residues: CAISEGDRNSPLHF.

The rearrangement links TRBV4-2 to TRBJ1-4; the TCRdb D gene call, TRBD1, has no DNA to confirm it. CDR1 LGHNA and CDR2 YNFKEQ come from the germline V gene. The CDR3 has 18 residues. CDR3 residues: CASSSKWVRQGANEKLFF.

This sequence joins TRBV7-2 and TRBJ2-3; TCRdb returns TRBD2, unconfirmable since there is no DNA. The CDR3 has 16 residues. In germline, CDR1 is SGHTA, CDR2 FQGNSA. CDR3: CASSLVGGRARDTQYF.

The rearrangement joins TRBV6-2 or TRBV6-3 to TRBJ2-3. The CDR3 is made up of 16 amino acids. The germline V gene has CDR1 MNHEY and CDR2 SVGEGT. The CDR3 here is CASSYPPTDSTDTQYF.

This rearrangement joins TRBV12-3 or TRBV12-4 to TRBJ2-3. This CDR3 is built from 15 residues. CDR3: CASSLERDYTDTQYF.

This chain links TRBV5-1 with TRBJ2-7; the TRBD2 assignment by TCRdb is unverifiable without DNA. CDR3 size: 16 residues. The V gene's germline CDR1 is SGHRS and CDR2 YFSETQ. CDR3 loop: CASSLDRDSPWLEQYF.

The gene calls are TRBV29-1 and TRBJ2-1; absent DNA, TCRdb's TRBD2 call cannot be checked. Germline assignment: CDR1 SQVTM and CDR2 ANQGSEA. The CDR3 has 15 residues. CDR3 region: CSVEPESGRGEEQFF.

The chain employs TRBV4-1 and TRBJ2-1; absent DNA, TCRdb's TRBD1 call cannot be checked. The length of the CDR3 is 16 residues. Germline V gene lookup returns CDR1 MGHRA and CDR2 YSYEKL. The chain's CDR3 is CASSQEGRGRGNEQFF.